One and the same sample provided the 26 T cell receptor beta chains below, sequenced in a study of CD8 T cells in Susac syndrome. Reverse transcription of about 0.5 to 1 ug RNA used random hexamers. TCRdb re-analysed the immunoSEQ multiplex PCR reads in MiXCR, keeping a single row per CDR3 protein. In the table there are 200,000 or so distinct CDR3 sequences, roughly 96% of which are singletons. Sequencing was done on a sample of CD4+ T cells from PBMCs. The receptors shown here come from a human donor with multiple sclerosis.

The chain is built from TRBV9 and TRBJ1-1; 10 bases fit TRBD1. The germline gives CDR1 SGDLS, CDR2 YYNGEE. The CDR3 covers 15 residues. J gave up 6 bases and V 0 bases, and 5 bases lay outside the gene matches. The CDR3 nucleotides read TGTGCCAGCAGCGTAGACCGGGACAGGGGTCCTGAAGCTTTCTTT. Protein product: CASSVDRDRGPEAFF.

This sequence joins TRBV29-1 and TRBJ1-1, with TRBD1 identical over 7 bases. The CDR3 extends over 15 amino acids. In germline, CDR1 is SQVTM, CDR2 ANQGSEA. V gave up 4 bases and J gave up 4 bases; unmatched junction bases: 12. The DNA for the CDR3 is TGCAGCGTTGCTTACAGGGGCCATAGAGGCACTGAAGCTTTCTTT. This gives the protein CSVAYRGHRGTEAFF.

This chain uses TRBV5-4 with TRBJ2-3; D possibly matches TRBD1 or TRBD2 (6 bases each). V was shortened by 0 bases and J by 3 bases, with 14 bases between the two germline ends. The CDR3 contains 16 residues. CDR1 is SGHNT, CDR2 YYREEE, per germline (reference sequence). CDR3 amino acids: CASSLAPGAGTDTQYF. CDR3 nucleotide sequence: TGTGCCAGCAGCTTGGCCCCGGGGGCGGGGACAGATACGCAGTATTTT.

This chain links TRBV24-1 with TRBJ2-1; TRBD1 agrees at 7 bases. From germline, CDR1 is KGHDR and CDR2 SFDVKD. The CDR3 runs to 15 residues. V lost 5 bases, J lost 8 bases, and 11 bases stayed unmatched. CDR3: CATSVFEGAGDEQFF. The CDR3 bases are TGTGCCACCAGTGTGTTCGAGGGGGCAGGGGATGAGCAGTTCTTC.

This clonotype was recorded only once. The chain joins TRBV15 to TRBJ2-1; TRBD2 matches 11 bases. After removal of 4 bases from V and 3 bases from J, the junction contained 2 bases not matched to a gene. Per the germline V gene, CDR1 is LNHNV and CDR2 is YYDKDF (reference sequence). The CDR3 has 15 amino acids. The CDR3 bases are TGTGCCACCAGCATTGGACTAGCGGGCTACAATGAGCAGTTCTTC. Translation: CATSIGLAGYNEQFF.

The chain employs TRBV30 and TRBJ2-1; D unresolved. The CDR3 contains 14 residues. Germline V gene lookup returns CDR1 GTSNPN and CDR2 SVGIG (reference sequence). The V end lost 2 bases, the J end lost 6 bases, and 14 bases lay between the germline ends. The CDR3 loop reads CAWSPGRARNEQFF. The CDR3 nucleotides are TGTGCCTGGAGTCCCGGACGAGCTCGCAATGAGCAGTTCTTC.

The rearrangement links TRBV28 to TRBJ2-7; 9 bases line up with TRBD2. The trim removed 8 bases at V and 3 bases at J, leaving 11 bases unmatched. This CDR3 is 15 amino acids long. Germline V CDR1 and CDR2: MDHEN, SYDVKM. CDR3 amino acids: CASGRSQAGGYEQYF. In DNA form, the CDR3 reads TGTGCCAGCGGGCGGAGTCAAGCGGGGGGCTACGAGCAGTACTTC.

V gene TRBV30 combines with J gene TRBJ1-6, with TRBD1 identical over 7 bases. This CDR3 comprises 13 residues. The V gene end was trimmed by 8 bases and the J gene end by 8 bases; junction bases not matched to a gene: 9. Germline V gene data show CDR1 as GTSNPN and CDR2 as SVGIG (reference sequence). CDR3 nucleotide sequence: TGTGCCCGAAGGGGACAGAATGATTCACCCCTCCACTTT. It is translated as CARRGQNDSPLHF.

The J gene is TRBJ1-1, the V gene TRBV29-1; TRBD1 is a possible D gene (5 bases). The CDR3 contains 13 residues. V was clipped by 5 bases and J by 1 base, with 11 bases between them. In germline, CDR1 is SQVTM, CDR2 ANQGSEA. The CDR3 protein is CSVSTDTNTEAFF. CDR3 DNA sequence: TGCAGCGTTTCGACAGACACGAACACTGAAGCTTTCTTT.

CDR3 DNA: TGTGCCACTTCAGTGGGGTTAACAGGGATCACAGATACGCAGTATTTT. This encodes CATSVGLTGITDTQYF. V and J are TRBV24-1 and TRBJ2-3; perhaps TRBD1 as D (6 bases). The CDR3 has 16 amino acids. Trimming stripped 10 bases from V and 2 bases from J, with 21 bases between. Germline V gene lookup returns CDR1 KGHDR and CDR2 SFDVKD.

The rearrangement joins TRBV7-3 to TRBJ2-1; 10 nucleotides line up with TRBD2. The CDR3 covers 16 residues. Germline values: CDR1 SGHTA, CDR2 FQGTGA. J gave up 5 bases and V 5 bases, and 9 bases lay outside the gene matches. CDR3: CASSLLAGWTNNEQFF. CDR3 DNA sequence: TGTGCCAGCAGCCTACTAGCGGGGTGGACCAACAATGAGCAGTTCTTC.

The CDR3 region is CASSLGLKSYEQYF. CDR3 sequence (DNA): TGTGCCAGCAGCTTAGGACTGAAGTCCTACGAGCAGTACTTC. The chain uses TRBV7-9 and TRBJ2-7, with D uncertain. With 1 base removed from V and 1 base from J, the gap between germline ends came to 8 bases. Germline V gene data show CDR1 as SEHNR and CDR2 as FQNEAQ (reference sequence). This CDR3 spans 14 amino acids.

The V gene is TRBV29-1, the J gene TRBJ2-6, with TRBD2 as a possible D gene (5 bases). The germline V gene encodes CDR1 SQVTM and CDR2 ANQGSEA. V was shortened by 3 bases and J by 2 bases, with 11 bases between the two germline ends. This CDR3 is built from 15 residues. The CDR3 loop is CSVELGNAGANVLTF. Here the CDR3 DNA reads TGCAGCGTTGAGCTCGGGAATGCTGGGGCCAACGTCCTGACTTTC. Filled out from reference TRBV29-1 and TRBJ2-6, the complete variable domain reads SAVISQKPSRDICQRGTSLTIQCQVDSQVTMMFWYRQQPGQSLTLIATANQGSEATYESGFVIDKFPISRPNLTFSTLTVSNMSPEDSSIYLCSVELGNAGANVLTFGAGSRLTVL.

In nucleotides, the CDR3 is TGCAGTGCTAGAAATTTGATGGGACTAGTCACAGAGACCCAGTACTTC. Amino acids: CSARNLMGLVTETQYF. The chain recombines TRBV20-1 with TRBJ2-5, with 8 bases matching TRBD2. J was trimmed by 4 bases and V by 2 bases; bases with no gene match: 12. CDR1 and CDR2 from the germline V gene are DFQATT and SNEGSKA (reference sequence). The CDR3 totals 16 residues.

This rearrangement joins TRBV20-1 to TRBJ2-3, with D possibly TRBD2 on 6 matching bases. This CDR3 is 13 amino acids long. Trimming cost V 6 bases and J 0 bases, with 10 bases left between them. CDR1 DFQATT and CDR2 SNEGSKA come from the germline V gene (reference sequence). The CDR3 spells CSAGTWSTDTQYF. In DNA form, the CDR3 reads TGCAGTGCCGGGACTTGGAGCACAGATACGCAGTATTTT.

The chain is built from TRBV20-1 and TRBJ2-5, with 7 nucleotides matching TRBD2. This CDR3 spans 13 amino acids. The V gene end was trimmed by 3 bases and the J gene end by 2 bases; junction bases not matched to a gene: 3. Germline lookup yields CDR1 DFQATT and CDR2 SNEGSKA (reference sequence). This CDR3 reads CSAREAGQETQYF. The CDR3 DNA is TGCAGTGCTAGGGAAGCGGGACAAGAGACCCAGTACTTC.

The rearrangement joins TRBV20-1 to TRBJ2-5; no firm D call. With 5 bases removed from V and 3 bases from J, the gap between germline ends came to 13 bases. Looked up from germline, CDR1 is DFQATT and CDR2 is SNEGSKA (reference sequence). The CDR3 is 13 amino acids. This chain's CDR3 is CSAGPTAEETQYF. DNA of the CDR3: TGCAGTGCTGGACCGACGGCAGAAGAGACCCAGTACTTC.

The chain links TRBV2 to TRBJ2-1; D might be TRBD1 (5 bases). Trimming stripped 6 bases from V and 0 bases from J, with 12 bases between. From germline, CDR1 is SNHLY and CDR2 FYNNEI. This CDR3 has 15 amino acids. The CDR3 here is CASRAPGSSYNEQFF. The CDR3 nucleotides read TGTGCCAGCAGAGCACCAGGGTCCTCCTACAATGAGCAGTTCTTC.

The table lists this clonotype with a count of one. The chain joins TRBV5-1 to TRBJ2-7; 9 bases fit TRBD1. J gave up 2 bases and V 4 bases, and 1 base lay outside the gene matches. Germline CDR1 is SGHRS and CDR2 is YFSETQ. The CDR3 is made up of 13 amino acids. The CDR3 loop is CASSGDRAYEQYF. As DNA, the CDR3 is TGCGCCAGCAGCGGGGACAGGGCCTACGAGCAGTACTTC. Full variable domain (missing parts from reference TRBV5-1 and TRBJ2-7): KAGVTQTPRYLIKTRGQQVTLSCSPISGHRSVSWYQQTPGQGLQFLFEYFSETQRNKGNFPGRFSGRQFSNSRSEMNVSTLELGDSALYLCASSGDRAYEQYFGPGTRLTVT.

This clonotype has a single count. The chain couples TRBV5-6 to TRBJ2-1; TRBD2 agrees at 10 bases. Germline V gene sequence: CDR1 SGHDT, CDR2 YYEEEE. V shed 4 bases and J 3 bases; nucleotides not matched to a gene: 13. This CDR3 region has 18 residues. Written as DNA, the CDR3 is TGTGCCAGCAGCCGGACGCTGATGGGACTAGCGAGCTACAATGAGCAGTTCTTC. It encodes CASSRTLMGLASYNEQFF.

V gene TRBV30 combines with J gene TRBJ2-2; the D is unclear. The CDR3 loop spans 11 amino acids. Germline-derived CDR1 and CDR2 are GTSNPN and SVGIG (reference sequence). V lost 4 bases and J 0 bases, leaving 0 bases between the germline ends. CDR3: CAWTNTGELFF. The DNA for the CDR3 is TGTGCCTGGACGAACACCGGGGAGCTGTTTTTT. The entire variable domain, with the rest obtained from reference TRBV30 and TRBJ2-2, is as follows: SQTIHQWPATLVQPVGSPLSLECTVEGTSNPNLYWYRQAAGRGLQLLFYSVGIGQISSEVPQNLSASRPQDRQFILSSKKLLLSDSGFYLCAWTNTGELFFGEGSRLTVL.

The chain recombines TRBV7-6 with TRBJ1-5; D remains unclear. This CDR3 is 11 amino acids long. From germline, CDR1 is SGHVS and CDR2 FNYEAQ. The germline V and J ends were trimmed by 5 bases and 9 bases, with 8 bases remaining between them. The DNA of the CDR3 is TGTGCCAGCAGCATAAGTCGGCCCCAGCATTTT. This encodes CASSISRPQHF.

V gene TRBV30 combines with J gene TRBJ2-7; tentatively, D is TRBD2 (5 bases). Trimming took off 2 bases at V and 1 base at J, with 6 bases between the two ends. Germline V gives CDR1 GTSNPN, CDR2 SVGIG (reference sequence). The CDR3 is made up of 12 amino acids. This CDR3 reads CAWSRRSYEQYF. The CDR3 nucleotides read TGTGCCTGGAGTAGGAGGTCCTACGAGCAGTACTTC.

The rearrangement joins TRBV27 to TRBJ1-4; no reliable D call. The CDR3 length is 14 residues. Germline CDR1 reads MNHEY; CDR2 reads SMNVEV (reference sequence). Between the trimmed V and J ends, which lost 4 bases and 5 bases, there was a span of 11 bases. The CDR3: CASSSVGTNEKLFF. In DNA, the CDR3 is TGTGCCAGCAGTTCCGTAGGCACCAATGAAAAACTGTTTTTT.

The gene calls are TRBV20-1 and TRBJ1-5, with 7 bases identical to TRBD1. V gave up 6 bases and J gave up 2 bases; unmatched junction bases: 10. Germline loops: CDR1 DFQATT, CDR2 SNEGSKA (reference sequence). This CDR3 spans 15 amino acids. The CDR3 here is CSALQGRRGNQPQHF. CDR3 DNA sequence: TGCAGTGCGCTACAGGGGCGCCGGGGCAATCAGCCCCAGCATTTT.

The rearrangement links TRBV3-1 to TRBJ2-3, with D uncertain. Germline values: CDR1 LGHDT, CDR2 YNNKEL (reference sequence). The CDR3 loop spans 13 amino acids. Trimming removed 3 bases at V and 2 bases at J, with 6 bases between. CDR3 sequence: CASSQGFTDTQYF. As DNA, the CDR3 is TGTGCCAGCAGCCAGGGGTTCACAGATACGCAGTATTTT.